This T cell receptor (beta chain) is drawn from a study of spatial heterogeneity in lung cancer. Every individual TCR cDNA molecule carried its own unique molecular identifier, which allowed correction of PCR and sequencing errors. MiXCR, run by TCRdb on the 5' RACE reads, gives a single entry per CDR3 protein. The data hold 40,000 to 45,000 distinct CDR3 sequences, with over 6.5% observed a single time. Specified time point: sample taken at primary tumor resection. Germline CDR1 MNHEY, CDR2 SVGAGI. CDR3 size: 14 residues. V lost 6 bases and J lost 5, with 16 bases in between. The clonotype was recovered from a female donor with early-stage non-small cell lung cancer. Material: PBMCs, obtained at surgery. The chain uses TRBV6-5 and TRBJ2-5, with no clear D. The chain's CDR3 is CASSPAHSRETQYF. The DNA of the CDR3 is TGTGCCAGCAGCCCTGCCCACTCCCGGGAGACCCAGTACTTC.